This section outlines one TCR beta chain sequence together with its context. Antigen: not known. The sample belongs to a study of cytomegalovirus exposure and HLA in healthy donors. The study's findings and limits: Being productive about 87% or about 30% of the time was typical of most TCR beta V segments in an earlier analysis. The study designated about 180 TCR beta chains cytomegalovirus-associated. Among immune exposure information, only CMV serostatus was available. Most sequenced TCRs were rare (though some public TCRs occurred in many donors).

Vbeta (60) and Jbeta (13) primers were used in the PCR. Some clones are missing from TCRdb's copy, which holds only in-frame ones; the method was immunoSEQ multiplex PCR. There are about 110,000 clones in the sample; over 70% occur only once, and approximately 2.6% lies in the top ten. Germline V CDR1 and CDR2: MNHNS, SASEGT. Trimming pared 8 bases from V and 4 bases from J, leaving 12 bases between. The CDR3 sequence is 13 residues long. The sample consisted of PBMCs. This receptor was taken from a male donor in good health and CMV-seropositive. The J gene is TRBJ2-1, the V gene TRBV6-1, with D perhaps matching TRBD1 (6 bases). The CDR3 protein is CASRDTMYNEQFF. The CDR3 coding sequence is TGTGCCAGCCGGGACACCATGTACAATGAGCAGTTCTTC.